This TCR beta chain was sequenced for a study of early T cells in non-severe SARS-CoV-2 infection. Study overall: Unsorted whole-blood RNA was sequenced in bulk, leaving chains unpaired.

The CDR3 is 12 residues long. V was trimmed by 4 bases and J by 6 bases, leaving 9 bases between them. Germline V lookup: CDR1 LGHDT, CDR2 YNNKEL (reference sequence). Tagging with unique molecular identifiers was applied to individual cDNA molecules. Via MiXCR, TCRdb re-called the 5' RACE reads, giving one row per CDR3 protein. Here the sample spans tens of thousands of distinct CDR3 sequences, around 9.1% being singletons. The clonotype was recovered from an adult who was a healthcare worker with PCR-confirmed SARS-CoV-2 infection or an uninfected control (not recorded which). The chain links TRBV3-1 to TRBJ2-5; D uncertain. Sequences were obtained from whole blood. CDR3 coding DNA: TGTGCCAGCAGCCTCAGCCCCAAGACCCAGTACTTC. Its translation: CASSLSPKTQYF.